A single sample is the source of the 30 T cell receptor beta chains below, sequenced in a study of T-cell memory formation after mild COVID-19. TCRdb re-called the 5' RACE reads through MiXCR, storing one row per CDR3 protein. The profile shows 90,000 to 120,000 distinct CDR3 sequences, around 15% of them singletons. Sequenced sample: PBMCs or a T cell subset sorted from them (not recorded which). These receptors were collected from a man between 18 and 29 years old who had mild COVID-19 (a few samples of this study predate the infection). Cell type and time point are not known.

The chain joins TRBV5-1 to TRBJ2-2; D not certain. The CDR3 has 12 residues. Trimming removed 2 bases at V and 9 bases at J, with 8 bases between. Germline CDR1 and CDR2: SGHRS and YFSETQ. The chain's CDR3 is CASSFGHWELFF. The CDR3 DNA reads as TGCGCCAGCAGCTTCGGGCACTGGGAGCTGTTTTTT.

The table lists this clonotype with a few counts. The CDR3 sequence is CASSPSGGGDTGELFF. The CDR3 coding sequence is TGTGCCAGCAGCCCCAGTGGGGGGGGAGATACCGGGGAGCTGTTTTTT. The chain is built from TRBV9 and TRBJ2-2, with 7 bases identical to TRBD2. The CDR3 runs to 16 residues. With V trimmed by 4 bases and J by 5 bases, 11 bases remained unmatched. Germline assignment: CDR1 SGDLS and CDR2 YYNGEE.

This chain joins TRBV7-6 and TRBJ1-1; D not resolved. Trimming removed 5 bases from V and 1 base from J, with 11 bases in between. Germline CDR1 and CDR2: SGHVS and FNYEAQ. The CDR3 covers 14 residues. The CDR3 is CASSPWTGNTEAFF. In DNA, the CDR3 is TGTGCCAGCAGCCCATGGACCGGGAACACTGAAGCTTTCTTT.

The DNA for the CDR3 is TGTGCCAGCAGTTCCGCCGGGACAGGGGGCCCCTACGAGCAGTACTTC. It specifies CASSSAGTGGPYEQYF. The chain has TRBV27 and TRBJ2-7, with TRBD1 identical over 12 bases. CDR1 is MNHEY, CDR2 SMNVEV, per germline (reference sequence). This CDR3 has 16 amino acids. After removal of 4 bases from V and 2 bases from J, the junction contained 6 bases not matched to a gene.

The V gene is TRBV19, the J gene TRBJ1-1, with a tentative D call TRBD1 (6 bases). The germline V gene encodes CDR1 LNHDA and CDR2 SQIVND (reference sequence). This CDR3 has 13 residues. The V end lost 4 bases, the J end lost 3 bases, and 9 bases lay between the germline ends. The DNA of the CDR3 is TGTGCCAGTAGTACCACAGGGTACACTGAAGCTTTCTTT. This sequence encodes CASSTTGYTEAFF.

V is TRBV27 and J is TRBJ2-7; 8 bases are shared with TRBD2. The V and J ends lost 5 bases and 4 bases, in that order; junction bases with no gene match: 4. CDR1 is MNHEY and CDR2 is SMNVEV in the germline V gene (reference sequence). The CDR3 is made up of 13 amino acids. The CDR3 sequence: CASSPGGGYEQYF. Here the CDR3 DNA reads TGTGCCAGCAGTCCCGGGGGGGGTTACGAGCAGTACTTC.

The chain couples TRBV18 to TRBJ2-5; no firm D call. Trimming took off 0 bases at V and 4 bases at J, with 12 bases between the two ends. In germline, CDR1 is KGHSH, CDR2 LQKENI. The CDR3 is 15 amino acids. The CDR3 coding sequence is TGTGCCAGCTCACCACCGGGCCCAGTAGGAGAGACCCAGTACTTC. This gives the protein CASSPPGPVGETQYF.

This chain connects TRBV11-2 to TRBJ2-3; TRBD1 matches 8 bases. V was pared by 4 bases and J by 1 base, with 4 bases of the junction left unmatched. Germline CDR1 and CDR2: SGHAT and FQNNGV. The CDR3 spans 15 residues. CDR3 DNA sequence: TGTGCCAGCAGCTCTGCGACAGGGGGCACAGATACGCAGTATTTT. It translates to CASSSATGGTDTQYF.

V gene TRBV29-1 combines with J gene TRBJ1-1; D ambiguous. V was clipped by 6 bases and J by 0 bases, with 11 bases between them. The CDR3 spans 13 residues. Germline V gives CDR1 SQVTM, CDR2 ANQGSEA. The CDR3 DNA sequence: TGCAGCGTATCGACGGGGTTGAACACTGAAGCTTTCTTT. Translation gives CSVSTGLNTEAFF.

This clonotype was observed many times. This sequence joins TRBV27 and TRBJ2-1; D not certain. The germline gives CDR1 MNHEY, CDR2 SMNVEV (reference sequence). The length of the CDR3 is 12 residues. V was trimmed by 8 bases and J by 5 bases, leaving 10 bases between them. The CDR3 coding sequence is TGTGCCAGCCTGGCGCCCAACAATGAGCAGTTCTTC. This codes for CASLAPNNEQFF.

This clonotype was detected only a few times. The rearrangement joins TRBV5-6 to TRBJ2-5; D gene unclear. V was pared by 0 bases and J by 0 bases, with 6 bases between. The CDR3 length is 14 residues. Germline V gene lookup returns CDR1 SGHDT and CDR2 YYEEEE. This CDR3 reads CASSLGPNQETQYF. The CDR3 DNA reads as TGTGCCAGCAGCTTGGGGCCCAACCAAGAGACCCAGTACTTC. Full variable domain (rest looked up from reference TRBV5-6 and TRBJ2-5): DAGVTQSPTHLIKTRGQQVTLRCSPKSGHDTVSWYQQALGQGPQFIFQYYEEEERQRGNFPDRFSGHQFPNYSSELNVNALLLGDSALYLCASSLGPNQETQYFGPGTRLLVL.

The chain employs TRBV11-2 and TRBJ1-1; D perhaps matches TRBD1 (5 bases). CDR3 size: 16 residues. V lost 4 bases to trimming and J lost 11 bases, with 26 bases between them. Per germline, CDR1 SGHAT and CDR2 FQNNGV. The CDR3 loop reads CASSSLSAGTPRKAFF. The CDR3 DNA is TGTGCCAGCAGCTCTCTCTCTGCCGGGACCCCCAGGAAGGCTTTCTTT.

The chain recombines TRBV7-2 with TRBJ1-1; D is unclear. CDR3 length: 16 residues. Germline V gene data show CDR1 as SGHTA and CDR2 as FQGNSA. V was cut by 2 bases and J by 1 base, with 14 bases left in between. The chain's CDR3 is CASSLFLPRPNTEAFF. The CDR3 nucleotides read TGTGCCAGCAGCTTATTTCTCCCCAGACCGAACACTGAAGCTTTCTTT.

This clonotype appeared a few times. The CDR3 coding sequence is TGTGCCAGCAGGGGGGGGACGGGGAGCTCCTACAATGAGCAGTTCTTC. It encodes CASRGGTGSSYNEQFF. V is TRBV12-3 or TRBV12-4 and J is TRBJ2-1, with TRBD2 identical over 7 bases. The CDR3 length is 16 residues. V shed 6 bases and J 0 bases; nucleotides not matched to a gene: 8.

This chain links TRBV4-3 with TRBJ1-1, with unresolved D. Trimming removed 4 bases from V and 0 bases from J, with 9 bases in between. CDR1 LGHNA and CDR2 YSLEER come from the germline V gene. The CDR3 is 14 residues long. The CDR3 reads CASSPRTLNTEAFF. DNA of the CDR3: TGCGCCAGCAGCCCCCGGACCTTGAACACTGAAGCTTTCTTT.

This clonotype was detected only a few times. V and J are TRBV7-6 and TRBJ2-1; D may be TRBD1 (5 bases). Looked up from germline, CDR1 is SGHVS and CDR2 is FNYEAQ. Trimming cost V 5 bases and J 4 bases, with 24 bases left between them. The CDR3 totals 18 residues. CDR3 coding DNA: TGTGCCAGCAGCCTCCTCAACGCCCGGCTGGACATATACAATGAGCAGTTCTTC. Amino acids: CASSLLNARLDIYNEQFF.

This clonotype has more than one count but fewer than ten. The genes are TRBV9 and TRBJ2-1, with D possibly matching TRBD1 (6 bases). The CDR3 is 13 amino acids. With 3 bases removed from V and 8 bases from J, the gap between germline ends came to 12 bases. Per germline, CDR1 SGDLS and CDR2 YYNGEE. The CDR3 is CASSAVNRDEQFF. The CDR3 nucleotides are TGTGCCAGCAGCGCCGTAAACAGGGATGAGCAGTTCTTC.

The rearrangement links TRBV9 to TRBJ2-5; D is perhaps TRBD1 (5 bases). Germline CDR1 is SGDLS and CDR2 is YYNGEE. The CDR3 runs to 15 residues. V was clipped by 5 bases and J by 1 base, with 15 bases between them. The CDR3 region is CASSVSVGPQETQYF. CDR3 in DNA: TGTGCCAGCAGTGTATCCGTGGGGCCCCAAGAGACCCAGTACTTC.

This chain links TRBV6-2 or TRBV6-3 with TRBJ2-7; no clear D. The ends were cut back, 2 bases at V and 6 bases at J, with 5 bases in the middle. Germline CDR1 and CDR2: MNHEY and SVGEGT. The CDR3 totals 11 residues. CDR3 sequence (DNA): TGTGCCAGCAGTTACGGGCGCGAGCAGTACTTC. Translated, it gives CASSYGREQYF.

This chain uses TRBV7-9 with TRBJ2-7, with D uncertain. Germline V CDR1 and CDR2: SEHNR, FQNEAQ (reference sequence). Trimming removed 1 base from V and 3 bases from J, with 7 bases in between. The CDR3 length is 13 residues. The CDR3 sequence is CASSLVGIYEQYV. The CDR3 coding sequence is TGTGCCAGCAGCTTAGTAGGGATCTACGAGCAGTACGTC.

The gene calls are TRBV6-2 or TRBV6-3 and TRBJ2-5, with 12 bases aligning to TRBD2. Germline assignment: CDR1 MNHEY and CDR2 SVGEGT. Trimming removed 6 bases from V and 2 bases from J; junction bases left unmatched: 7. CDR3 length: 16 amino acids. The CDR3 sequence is CASRPRTSGVQETQYF. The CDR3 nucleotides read TGTGCCAGCAGACCCCGGACTAGCGGGGTACAAGAGACCCAGTACTTC.

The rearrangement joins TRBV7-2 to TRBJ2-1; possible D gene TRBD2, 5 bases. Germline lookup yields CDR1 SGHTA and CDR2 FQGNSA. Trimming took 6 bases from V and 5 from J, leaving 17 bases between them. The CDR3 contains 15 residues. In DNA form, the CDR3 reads TGTGCCAGCAGACCGTCCGGCGGGCCCCACAATGAGCAGTTCTTC. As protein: CASRPSGGPHNEQFF.

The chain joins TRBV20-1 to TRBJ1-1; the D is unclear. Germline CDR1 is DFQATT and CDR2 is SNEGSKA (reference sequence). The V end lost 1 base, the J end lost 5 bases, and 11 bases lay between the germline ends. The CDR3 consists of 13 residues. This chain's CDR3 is CSARGKGRTEAFF. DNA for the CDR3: TGCAGTGCTAGAGGGAAAGGGCGAACTGAAGCTTTCTTT.

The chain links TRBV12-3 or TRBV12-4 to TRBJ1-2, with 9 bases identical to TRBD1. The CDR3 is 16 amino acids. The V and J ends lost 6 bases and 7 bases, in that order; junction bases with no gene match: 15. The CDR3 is CASSPPGQGLSRGYTF. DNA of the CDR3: TGTGCCAGCAGCCCACCGGGACAGGGTCTATCCCGTGGCTACACCTTC.

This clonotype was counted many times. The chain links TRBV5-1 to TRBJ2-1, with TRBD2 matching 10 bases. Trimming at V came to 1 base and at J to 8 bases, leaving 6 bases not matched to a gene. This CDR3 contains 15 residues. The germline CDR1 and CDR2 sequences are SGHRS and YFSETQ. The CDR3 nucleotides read TGCGCCAGCAGCTTGAGCGAGCGGGGGGGCGATGAGCAGTTCTTC. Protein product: CASSLSERGGDEQFF.

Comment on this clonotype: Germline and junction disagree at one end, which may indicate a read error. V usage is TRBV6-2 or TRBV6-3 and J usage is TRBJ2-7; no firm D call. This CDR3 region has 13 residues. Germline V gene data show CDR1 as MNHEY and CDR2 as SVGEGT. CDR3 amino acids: CASRYWTEYEQYF. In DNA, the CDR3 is TGTGCCAGCAGATACTGGACCGAGTACGAGCAGTACTTC.

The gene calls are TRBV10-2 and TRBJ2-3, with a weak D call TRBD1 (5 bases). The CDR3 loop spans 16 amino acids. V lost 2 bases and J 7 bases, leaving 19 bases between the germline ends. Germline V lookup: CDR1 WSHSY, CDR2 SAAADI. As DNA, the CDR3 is TGCGCCAGCAGTGAGGCCCCGTCGGGCAGGGTTAATACGCAGTATTTT. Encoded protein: CASSEAPSGRVNTQYF.

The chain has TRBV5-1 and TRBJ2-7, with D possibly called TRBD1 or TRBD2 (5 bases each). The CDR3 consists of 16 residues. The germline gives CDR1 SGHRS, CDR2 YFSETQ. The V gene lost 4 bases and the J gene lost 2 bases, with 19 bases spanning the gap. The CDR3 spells CASSGPGGTETYEQYV. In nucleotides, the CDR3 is TGCGCCAGCAGCGGGCCAGGTGGGACCGAGACCTACGAGCAGTACGTC.

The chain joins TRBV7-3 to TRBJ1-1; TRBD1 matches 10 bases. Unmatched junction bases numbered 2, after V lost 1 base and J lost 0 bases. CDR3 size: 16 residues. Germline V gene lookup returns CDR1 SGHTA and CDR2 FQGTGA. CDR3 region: CASSLKGTGVNTEAFF. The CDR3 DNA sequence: TGTGCCAGCAGCTTAAAAGGGACAGGGGTGAACACTGAAGCTTTCTTT.

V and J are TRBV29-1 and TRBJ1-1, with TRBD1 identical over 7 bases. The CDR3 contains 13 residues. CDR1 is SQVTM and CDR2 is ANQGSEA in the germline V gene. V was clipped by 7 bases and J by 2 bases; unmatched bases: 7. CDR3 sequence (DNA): TGCAGCGCTAGGACAGGACCAAACACTGAAGCTTTCTTT. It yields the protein CSARTGPNTEAFF.